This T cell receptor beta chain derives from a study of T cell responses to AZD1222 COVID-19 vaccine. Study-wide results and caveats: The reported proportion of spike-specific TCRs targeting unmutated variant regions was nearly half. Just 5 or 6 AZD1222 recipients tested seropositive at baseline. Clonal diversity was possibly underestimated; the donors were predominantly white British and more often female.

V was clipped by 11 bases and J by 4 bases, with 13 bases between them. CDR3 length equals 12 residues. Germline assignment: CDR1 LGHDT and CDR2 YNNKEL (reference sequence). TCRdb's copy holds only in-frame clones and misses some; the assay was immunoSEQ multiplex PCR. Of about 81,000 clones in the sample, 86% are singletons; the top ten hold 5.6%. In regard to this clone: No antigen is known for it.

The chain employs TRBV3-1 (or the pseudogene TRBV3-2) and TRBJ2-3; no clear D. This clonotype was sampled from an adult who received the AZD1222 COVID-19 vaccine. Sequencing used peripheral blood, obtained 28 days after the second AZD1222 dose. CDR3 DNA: TGTGCCGTCCGGGTGCGCCCAGATACGCAGTATTTT. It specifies CAVRVRPDTQYF.